The next 23 T cell receptor beta chains were all read from a single sample in a study of T cell responses to AZD1222 COVID-19 vaccine. Generated by immunoSEQ multiplex PCR, the TCRdb table keeps only in-frame clones and is missing some. This table has roughly 150,000 clones, around 87% appearing once. The material was peripheral blood, obtained 28 days after the second AZD1222 dose. The source of these receptors is an adult who received the AZD1222 COVID-19 vaccine.

The genes are TRBV7-2 and TRBJ2-2, with D possibly TRBD2 on 5 matching bases. V lost 5 bases and J 4 bases, leaving 17 bases between the germline ends. This CDR3 has 16 residues. Germline V gives CDR1 SGHTA, CDR2 FQGNSA. This chain's CDR3 is CASSQRESGPTGELFF. The DNA of the CDR3 is TGTGCCAGCAGCCAGAGGGAGTCAGGCCCCACCGGGGAGCTGTTTTTT.

This clone came up once. The chain combines TRBV10-2 with TRBJ2-1; tentative D call: TRBD2 (5 bases). Trimming left V 6 bases short and J 0 bases short, with 9 bases between. This CDR3 is 14 amino acids long. Per the germline V gene, CDR1 is WSHSY and CDR2 is SAAADI. Here the CDR3 reads CASRSGFSYNEQFF. The CDR3 DNA follows: TGCGCCAGCAGAAGCGGATTCTCCTACAATGAGCAGTTCTTC.

V usage is TRBV9 and J usage is TRBJ1-2; D unresolved. Trimming took off 4 bases at V and 4 bases at J, with 17 bases between the two ends. The CDR3 contains 15 residues. In germline, CDR1 is SGDLS, CDR2 YYNGEE. The CDR3 bases are TGTGCCAGCAGCCCCACCTCAGGAGACCCCTATGGCTACACCTTC. Protein: CASSPTSGDPYGYTF.

This chain joins TRBV7-6 and TRBJ2-2, with D tentatively TRBD2 (6 bases). Trimming pared 5 bases from V and 2 bases from J, leaving 15 bases between. CDR1 is SGHVS and CDR2 is FNYEAQ in the germline V gene. The CDR3 consists of 16 residues. The CDR3 coding sequence is TGTGCCAGCAGCGCAAGTGGAGGGACTAACACCGGGGAGCTGTTTTTT. This gives the protein CASSASGGTNTGELFF.

The V call is TRBV29-1, the J call TRBJ2-2, with 11 bases fitting TRBD1. The CDR3 consists of 13 residues. Trimming removed 7 bases from V and 4 bases from J; junction bases left unmatched: 2. Germline V gene sequence: CDR1 SQVTM, CDR2 ANQGSEA. CDR3 in amino acids: CSAGTGGTGELFF. CDR3 coding DNA: TGCAGCGCCGGGACAGGGGGCACCGGGGAGCTGTTTTTT.

The CDR3 DNA is TGTGCCAGCAGCCACTATAGCGGGGCTACCTACAATGAGCAGTTCTTC. Residues: CASSHYSGATYNEQFF. This chain links TRBV11-2 with TRBJ2-1, with 8 bases fitting TRBD2. The CDR3 is 16 residues long. Germline values: CDR1 SGHAT, CDR2 FQNNGV. Losses at the gene ends were 5 bases for V and 2 bases for J; bases not matched to a gene: 8.

This clone showed up just once. The chain employs TRBV10-3 and TRBJ1-2; weak D call: TRBD1 (5 bases). V was shortened by 7 bases and J by 4 bases, with 19 bases between the two germline ends. The CDR3 length is 15 residues. Germline loops: CDR1 ENHRY, CDR2 SYGVKD. This CDR3 is CAIKQDGTAFYGYTF. The CDR3, as DNA: TGTGCCATCAAACAAGATGGGACGGCCTTCTATGGCTACACCTTC.

The V and J genes are TRBV7-2 and TRBJ2-3; 9 bases agree with TRBD2. CDR1 and CDR2 (germline): SGHTA, FQGNSA. J gave up 4 bases and V 3 bases, and 8 bases lay outside the gene matches. The CDR3 is 16 residues long. CDR3 in DNA: TGTGCCAGCAGCTTCTGGAGAGCGGGAGGAGCAGATACGCAGTATTTT. Translated: CASSFWRAGGADTQYF.

The chain combines TRBV24-1 with TRBJ2-1; D gene ambiguous. CDR1 and CDR2 from the germline V gene are KGHDR and SFDVKD. This CDR3 is 13 amino acids long. The V end lost 3 bases, the J end lost 4 bases, and 6 bases lay between the germline ends. CDR3 in DNA: TGTGCCACCAGTGATACAAATTACAATGAGCAGTTCTTC. It translates to CATSDTNYNEQFF.

V usage is TRBV23-1 and J usage is TRBJ2-1, with unresolved D. TRBV23-1 is known as an ORF, though its function is uncertain. The CDR3 has 12 residues. Trimming cost V 0 bases and J 14 bases, with 11 bases left between them. The CDR3 protein is CASSQSRLRKFF. CDR3 coding DNA: TGCGCCAGCAGTCAATCGAGGCTAAGGAAGTTCTTC.

This clone appeared once. The CDR3 spells CASSPGSFNQPQHF. CDR3 DNA: TGCGCCAGCAGCCCCGGGTCCTTTAATCAGCCCCAGCATTTT. J is TRBJ1-5 and V is TRBV5-1; D remains ambiguous. CDR3 length: 14 amino acids. Trimming pared 4 bases from V and 4 bases from J, leaving 12 bases between. Germline V lookup: CDR1 SGHRS, CDR2 YFSETQ.

The rearrangement links TRBV6-5 to TRBJ2-7; D remains ambiguous. V lost 0 bases to trimming and J lost 0 bases, with 9 bases between them. CDR1 is MNHEY and CDR2 is SVGAGI in the germline V gene. This CDR3 spans 15 amino acids. CDR3 DNA: TGTGCCAGCAGTTACTCCCGGGCGGTCTCCTACGAGCAGTACTTC. It is translated as CASSYSRAVSYEQYF.

This clone was recorded once. The chain has TRBV6-5 and TRBJ2-2; the D gene is possibly TRBD2 (6 bases). The germline V gene has CDR1 MNHEY and CDR2 SVGAGI. CDR3 size: 14 residues. V shed 8 bases and J shed 1 base, with 11 bases lying between them. This chain's CDR3 is CASFPGGNTGELFF. For the CDR3, the DNA is TGTGCCAGCTTCCCCGGGGGGAACACCGGGGAGCTGTTTTTT.

V and J are TRBV7-2 and TRBJ1-5; no definite D call. Germline CDR1 SGHTA, CDR2 FQGNSA. Trimming stripped 3 bases from V and 1 base from J, with 13 bases between. CDR3 length: 16 amino acids. CDR3 residues: CASSFTAAGSNQPQHF. For the CDR3, the DNA is TGTGCCAGCAGCTTTACGGCGGCGGGGAGCAATCAGCCCCAGCATTTT. Variable domain in full (rest from reference TRBV7-2 and TRBJ1-5): GAGVSQSPSNKVTEKGKDVELRCDPISGHTALYWYRQSLGQGLEFLIYFQGNSAPDKSGLPSDRFSAERTGGSVSTLTIQRTQQEDSAVYLCASSFTAAGSNQPQHFGDGTRLSIL.

The rearrangement joins TRBV2 to TRBJ1-5; TRBD1 matches 8 bases. Germline CDR1 is SNHLY and CDR2 is FYNNEI. The CDR3 sequence is 14 residues long. V dropped 5 bases and J dropped 2; count of bases not matched to a gene: 2. The CDR3 DNA is TGTGCCAGCAGTAAGACAGGGGGCAATCAGCCCCAGCATTTT. This encodes CASSKTGGNQPQHF. The entire variable domain, with the rest obtained from reference TRBV2 and TRBJ1-5, is as follows: EPEVTQTPSHQVTQMGQEVILRCVPISNHLYFYWYRQILGQKVEFLVSFYNNEISEKSEIFDDQFSVERPDGSNFTLKIRSTKLEDSAMYFCASSKTGGNQPQHFGDGTRLSIL.

This chain joins TRBV4-3 and TRBJ1-5; 7 nucleotides line up with TRBD1. The CDR3 sequence is 15 residues long. Trimming at V came to 2 bases and at J to 1 base, leaving 2 bases not matched to a gene. Per the germline V gene, CDR1 is LGHNA and CDR2 is YSLEER. The chain's CDR3 is CASSQQTGSNQPQHF. The CDR3 coding sequence is TGCGCCAGCAGCCAACAGACAGGGAGCAATCAGCCCCAGCATTTT.

The rearrangement joins TRBV19 to TRBJ1-2; tentatively, D is TRBD1 (5 bases). The CDR3 covers 14 residues. Germline lookup yields CDR1 LNHDA and CDR2 SQIVND (reference sequence). Trimming shortened V by 5 bases and J by 4 bases, and 14 bases separated the two germline ends. CDR3 protein: CASSPSGGGYGYTF. The CDR3 coding sequence is TGTGCCAGTAGTCCTTCTGGGGGAGGCTATGGCTACACCTTC.

V is TRBV28 and J is TRBJ1-6; 8 bases map to TRBD1. This CDR3 comprises 12 residues. The V and J ends lost 8 bases and 8 bases, in that order; junction bases with no gene match: 2. From germline, CDR1 is MDHEN and CDR2 SYDVKM. The CDR3 DNA reads as TGTGCCAGCGGACAGGGAGATTCACCCCTCCACTTT. Amino acid sequence: CASGQGDSPLHF.

The chain recombines TRBV6-5 with TRBJ2-1, with 8 nucleotides matching TRBD2. CDR3 length: 14 amino acids. Trimming cost V 7 bases and J 2 bases; bases outside gene matches: 4. The germline V gene has CDR1 MNHEY and CDR2 SVGAGI. The CDR3 region has the DNA TGTGCCAGCACGGACGGGGGGGCCTACAATGAGCAGTTCTTC. It translates to CASTDGGAYNEQFF.

This chain connects TRBV28 to TRBJ2-4, with D perhaps TRBD1 or TRBD2 (5 bases each). The CDR3 loop spans 15 amino acids. Trimming left V 6 bases short and J 6 bases short, with 18 bases between. Germline lookup yields CDR1 MDHEN and CDR2 SYDVKM. DNA for the CDR3: TGTGCCAGCAGCCCTGGGATAAGTGGGGGAAACATTCAGTACTTC. Translated: CASSPGISGGNIQYF.

The chain has TRBV15 and TRBJ1-5, with a possible D match to TRBD1 (6 bases). CDR1 is LNHNV, CDR2 YYDKDF, per germline (reference sequence). The CDR3 has 13 amino acids. Trimming removed 6 bases from V and 3 bases from J, with 9 bases in between. The CDR3 loop is CATSGTNNQPQHF. CDR3 in DNA: TGTGCCACCAGTGGGACAAACAATCAGCCCCAGCATTTT.

The chain combines TRBV6-5 with TRBJ2-7; 9 nucleotides agree with TRBD1. The length of the CDR3 is 14 residues. CDR1 is MNHEY and CDR2 is SVGAGI in the germline V gene. The J segment lost 3 bases and the V segment lost 5 bases, leaving 5 bases of the junction unmatched. CDR3 bases: TGTGCCAGCAGTAGGACAGGGGCGTACTACGAGCAGTACTTC. Its translation: CASSRTGAYYEQYF.

The gene calls are TRBV7-2 and TRBJ1-6; D not resolved. Trimming shortened V by 10 bases and J by 0 bases, and 10 bases separated the two germline ends. The CDR3 has 14 residues. Per the germline V gene, CDR1 is SGHTA and CDR2 is FQGNSA. The CDR3, as DNA: TGTGCCATCCGGACTAGCTCCTATAATTCACCCCTCCACTTT. It specifies CAIRTSSYNSPLHF. Full variable domain (missing parts from reference TRBV7-2 and TRBJ1-6): GAGVSQSPSNKVTEKGKDVELRCDPISGHTALYWYRQSLGQGLEFLIYFQGNSAPDKSGLPSDRFSAERTGGSVSTLTIQRTQQEDSAVYLCAIRTSSYNSPLHFGNGTRLTVT.